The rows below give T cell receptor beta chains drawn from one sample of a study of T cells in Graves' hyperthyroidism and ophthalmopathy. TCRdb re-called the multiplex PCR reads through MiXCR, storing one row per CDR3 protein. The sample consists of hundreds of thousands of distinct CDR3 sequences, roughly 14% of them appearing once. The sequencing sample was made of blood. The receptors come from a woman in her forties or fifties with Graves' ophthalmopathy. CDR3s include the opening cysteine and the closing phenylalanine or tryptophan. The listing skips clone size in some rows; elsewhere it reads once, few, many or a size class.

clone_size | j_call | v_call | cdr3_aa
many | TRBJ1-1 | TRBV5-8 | CASSLGIYTEAFF
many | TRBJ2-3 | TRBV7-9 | CASSAPSGRTTDTQYF
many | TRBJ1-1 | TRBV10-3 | CAISESGDNTEAFF
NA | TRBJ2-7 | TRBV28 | CASTLLRGSGTYEQYF
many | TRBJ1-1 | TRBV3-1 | CASRPTGTNTEAFF
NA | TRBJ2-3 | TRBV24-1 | CATSRGVTDTQYF
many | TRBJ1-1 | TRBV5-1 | CASSFMDRNTEAFF
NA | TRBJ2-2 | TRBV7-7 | CASSSGQSFGELFF
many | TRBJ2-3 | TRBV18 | CASSPQSGSTDTQYF
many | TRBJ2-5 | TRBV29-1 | CSAYQGSETQYF